Listed below are T cell receptor beta chains from one sample, sequenced in a study of vaccination and CD4 T cells after COVID-19. Their cognate antigens are unknown. From the PCR reads, TCRdb called clonotypes with MiXCR, one entry per CDR3 protein. The sample carries tens of thousands of distinct CDR3 sequences, about half recorded once. Sequencing was done on a sample of CD4+ T cells from blood, cultured in vitro. These TCRs come from a human donor who had recovered from COVID-19. CDR3s include the opening cysteine and the closing phenylalanine or tryptophan. Fields, in order: D gene, clone size, V gene, J gene, CDR3 DNA, CDR3 protein. The D gene is left open where the match is weak. Size tells how often a clone was seen (once, few, many) or the class of an expanded clone, and some rows leave it out.

-	few	TRBV20-1	TRBJ1-2	TGCAGTGCTCCCCCGGGGGGACCGGGAGGCTACACCTTC	CSAPPGGPGGYTF
-	few	TRBV28	TRBJ2-3	TGTGCCAGCAGTTTGGACGCTAGTGATACGCAGTATTTT	CASSLDASDTQYF
-	-	TRBV7-6	TRBJ1-5	TGTGCCAGCAGCTTAGGGTGGGGTCAGCCCCAGCATTTT	CASSLGWGQPQHF
-	-	TRBV6-5	TRBJ1-6	TGTGCCAGCAGTTATGTTGGGGTTCAAAATTCACCCCTCCACTTT	CASSYVGVQNSPLHF
TRBD2	-	TRBV11-3	TRBJ2-2	TGTGCCAGCAGCCCGGGACTAGCGGGAGACGTAGCCGGGGAGCTGTTTTTT	CASSPGLAGDVAGELFF
-	few	TRBV20-1	TRBJ2-3	TGCAGTCTCCGAAGCTCTAGCACAGATACGCAGTATTTT	CSLRSSSTDTQYF
TRBD1	-	TRBV20-1	TRBJ1-5	TGCAGTGCTAGAGTGGCGACAGGGGGCGGTCAGCCCCAGCATTTT	CSARVATGGGQPQHF
TRBD1	few	TRBV19	TRBJ2-2	TGTGCCAGTGGACAGGGACTGAACACCGGGGAGCTGTTTTTT	CASGQGLNTGELFF
-	few	TRBV19	TRBJ2-1	TGTGCCAGTAGTATGAAGTCTGAGGGCAATGAGCAGTTCTTC	CASSMKSEGNEQFF
TRBD1	-	TRBV19	TRBJ1-5	TGTGCCAGTAGTAAAGGGGGGACAGGGGGGTATAGCAATCAGCCCCAGCATTTT	CASSKGGTGGYSNQPQHF
TRBD1	few	TRBV10-1	TRBJ2-5	TGCGCCAGCAGAAGAAGTAGACAGGGACCCTTCGCTGAGACCCAGTACTTC	CASRRSRQGPFAETQYF
-	-	TRBV28	TRBJ2-7	TGTGCCAGCAGTACCCACCTCTACGAGCAGTACTTC	CASSTHLYEQYF
TRBD1	-	TRBV19	TRBJ2-7	TGTGCCAGTAGTCTGGGACAGACGCAGTACTTC	CASSLGQTQYF
TRBD1	-	TRBV11-3	TRBJ2-5	TGTGCCAGCAGCTTCATGGGGACAGATATCCAAGAGACCCAGTACTTC	CASSFMGTDIQETQYF
TRBD1	-	TRBV7-2	TRBJ1-1	TGTGCCAGCAGCTTATTTTCGAGTGCAGGGGGAACTGAAGCTTTCTTT	CASSLFSSAGGTEAFF
TRBD2	few	TRBV6-4	TRBJ2-3	TGTGCCAGCAGTGACTCTGGCGGGAGTGCTAGAGATACGCAGTATTTT	CASSDSGGSARDTQYF
TRBD2	-	TRBV20-1	TRBJ2-1	TGCAGTGCTAGGACTAGCGGGGGGGCTACCTACAATGAGCAGTTCTTC	CSARTSGGATYNEQFF
-	few	TRBV5-1	TRBJ1-2	TGCGCCAGCACTTATAATCTGCACAGGGTATCGGACTATGGCTACACCTTC	CASTYNLHRVSDYGYTF
TRBD1	-	TRBV7-9	TRBJ1-2	TGTGCCAGCAGCTTGCCGCCTCCTGGGACAGGGGATTATGGCTACACCTTC	CASSLPPPGTGDYGYTF
-	few	TRBV4-1	TRBJ1-5	TGCGCCAGCAGCCACGCCTTGGGGGAACAGCCCCAGCATTTT	CASSHALGEQPQHF
TRBD1	-	TRBV20-1	TRBJ1-6	TGCAGTGCAAACGACCGTGGCACAGGGGATAGGTCACCCCTCCACTTT	CSANDRGTGDRSPLHF
TRBD2	-	TRBV15	TRBJ2-5	TGTGCCACCAGCAGACCCCCCTTCCGGGAGGGCGCCGAGACCCAGTACTTC	CATSRPPFREGAETQYF
-	few	TRBV6-5	TRBJ1-2	TGTGCCAGCAGTTACAGCGGGGGGGATGGCTACACCTTC	CASSYSGGDGYTF
-	-	TRBV5-1	TRBJ1-2	TGCGCCAGCAGCTTGGGAGGGGGGCTTGATGGCTACACCTTC	CASSLGGGLDGYTF
TRBD1	-	TRBV20-1	TRBJ2-7	TGCAGTGCTAGAGGGACAGGGGGTTCCTACGAGCAGTACTTC	CSARGTGGSYEQYF
TRBD1	few	TRBV7-8	TRBJ2-7	TGTGCCAGCAGCTTAGCGGATTCGAGACAGGGCAAATACGAGCAGTACTTC	CASSLADSRQGKYEQYF
-	few	TRBV7-7	TRBJ2-2	TGTGCCAGCAGCGCACAGGGGAGGGACACCGGGGAGCTGTTTTTT	CASSAQGRDTGELFF
-	few	TRBV23-1	TRBJ2-7	TGCGCCAGGGTCCCAGAATACGAGCAGTACTTC	CARVPEYEQYF
-	-	TRBV6-1	TRBJ1-5	TGTGCCAGCAGTGATAGGGTCGTCGGCAATCAGCCCCAGCATTTT	CASSDRVVGNQPQHF
-	few	TRBV7-2	TRBJ2-1	TGTGCCAGCAGCTTAATGGGCAGGAATGAGCAGTTCTTC	CASSLMGRNEQFF
-	-	TRBV28	TRBJ2-7	TGTGCCAGCAGAAAGTTGGACTACGAGCAGTACTTC	CASRKLDYEQYF
TRBD1	-	TRBV19	TRBJ2-7	TGTGCCAGTAGTCGGACAGGGGGCTACGAGCAGTACTTC	CASSRTGGYEQYF
TRBD2	-	TRBV19	TRBJ2-2	TGTGCCAGTAGTTCATCACTAGCGGTCAAGAACACCGGGGAGCTGTTTTTT	CASSSSLAVKNTGELFF
-	-	TRBV6-1	TRBJ1-1	TGTGCCAGCAGCCAGAGGGAACCCAGGACTGAAGCTTTCTTT	CASSQREPRTEAFF
-	-	TRBV11-3	TRBJ2-3	TGTGCCAGCAGCCCCGGACTGCCAGCCACGCAGTATTTT	CASSPGLPATQYF
TRBD2	once	TRBV11-3	TRBJ2-7	TGTGCCAGCAGCGCAGGAGAGGGACTAGCCATTTACTACGAGCAGTACTTC	CASSAGEGLAIYYEQYF
TRBD2	-	TRBV7-2	TRBJ2-7	TGTGCCAGCAGCTTAGTAGGCGGGAGTGACGGGCGCGAGCAGTACTTC	CASSLVGGSDGREQYF
-	-	TRBV7-6	TRBJ2-3	TGTGCCAGCAGCTTGGGCGGAACTAGCACAGATACGCAGTATTTT	CASSLGGTSTDTQYF
TRBD1	once	TRBV6-1	TRBJ2-7	TGTGCCAGCAGGCACAGAGACAGGGCCCACGAGCAGTACTTC	CASRHRDRAHEQYF
-	once	TRBV19	TRBJ1-1	TGTGCCAGTAGTCGCCGCTGGGGTCCCACTGAAGCTTTCTTT	CASSRRWGPTEAFF
TRBD2	-	TRBV27	TRBJ2-5	TGTGCCAGCAGTTTCCACACTAGACTAGCCCAAGAGACCCAGTACTTC	CASSFHTRLAQETQYF
TRBD1	-	TRBV28	TRBJ2-7	TGTGCCAGCAGTGCACTTTTTGGGACAGTCTACGAGCAGTACTTC	CASSALFGTVYEQYF
-	-	TRBV19	TRBJ2-2	TGTGCCAGTAGTTCCCCGGGGGCGAGGACCGGGGAGCTGTTTTTT	CASSSPGARTGELFF
TRBD1	-	TRBV6-1	TRBJ2-3	TGTGCCGGCAGTGAGGGACAGGGGGGAACAGATACGCAGTATTTT	CAGSEGQGGTDTQYF
-	few	TRBV6-1	TRBJ2-2	TGTGCCACCTGGCCGGCCAGGGACACCGGGGAGCTGTTTTTT	CATWPARDTGELFF